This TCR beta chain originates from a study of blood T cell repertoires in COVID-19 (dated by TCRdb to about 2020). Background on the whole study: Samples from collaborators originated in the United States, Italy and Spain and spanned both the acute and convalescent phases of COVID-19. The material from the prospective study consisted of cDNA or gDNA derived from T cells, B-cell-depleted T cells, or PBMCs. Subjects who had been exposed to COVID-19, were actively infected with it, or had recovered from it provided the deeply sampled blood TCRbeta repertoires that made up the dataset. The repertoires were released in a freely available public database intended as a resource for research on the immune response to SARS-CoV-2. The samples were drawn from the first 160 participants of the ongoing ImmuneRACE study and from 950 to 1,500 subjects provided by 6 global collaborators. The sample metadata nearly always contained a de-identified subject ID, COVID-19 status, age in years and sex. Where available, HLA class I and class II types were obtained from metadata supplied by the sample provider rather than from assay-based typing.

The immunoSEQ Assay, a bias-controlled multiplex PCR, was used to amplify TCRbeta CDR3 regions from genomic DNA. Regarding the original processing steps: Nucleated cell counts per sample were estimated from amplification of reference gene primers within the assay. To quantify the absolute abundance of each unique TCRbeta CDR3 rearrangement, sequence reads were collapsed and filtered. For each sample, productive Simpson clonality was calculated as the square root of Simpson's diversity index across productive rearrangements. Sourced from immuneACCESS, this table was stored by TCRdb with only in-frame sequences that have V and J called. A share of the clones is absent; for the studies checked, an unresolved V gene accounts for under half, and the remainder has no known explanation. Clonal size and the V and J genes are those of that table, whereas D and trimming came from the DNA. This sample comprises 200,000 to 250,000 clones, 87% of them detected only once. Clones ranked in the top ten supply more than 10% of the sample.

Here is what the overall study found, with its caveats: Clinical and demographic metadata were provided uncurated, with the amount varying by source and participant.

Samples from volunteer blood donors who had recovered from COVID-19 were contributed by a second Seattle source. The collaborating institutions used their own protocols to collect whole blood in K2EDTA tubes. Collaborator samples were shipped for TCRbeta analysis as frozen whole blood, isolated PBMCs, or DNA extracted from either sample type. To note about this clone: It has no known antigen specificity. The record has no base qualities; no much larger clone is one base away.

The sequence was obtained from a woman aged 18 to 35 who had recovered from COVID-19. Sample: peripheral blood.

The CDR3 region: CASSTIRNRGGSNQPQHF. The DNA sequence follows: TGTGCCAGTAGTACCATCAGGAACAGGGGGGGAAGCAATCAGCCCCAGCATTTT. This chain joins TRBV19 to TRBJ1-5, and 8 junction bases match TRBD1. Based on the germline V gene (reference sequence), the CDR1 and CDR2 sequences are LNHDA and SQIVND. Spanning cysteine to phenylalanine, the CDR3 consists of 18 amino acids. Just CDR3 DNA is preserved here, 54 bases in frame from base 1. Trimming removed 4 bases from V and 1 base from J; the gene matches leave 12 bases unexplained.